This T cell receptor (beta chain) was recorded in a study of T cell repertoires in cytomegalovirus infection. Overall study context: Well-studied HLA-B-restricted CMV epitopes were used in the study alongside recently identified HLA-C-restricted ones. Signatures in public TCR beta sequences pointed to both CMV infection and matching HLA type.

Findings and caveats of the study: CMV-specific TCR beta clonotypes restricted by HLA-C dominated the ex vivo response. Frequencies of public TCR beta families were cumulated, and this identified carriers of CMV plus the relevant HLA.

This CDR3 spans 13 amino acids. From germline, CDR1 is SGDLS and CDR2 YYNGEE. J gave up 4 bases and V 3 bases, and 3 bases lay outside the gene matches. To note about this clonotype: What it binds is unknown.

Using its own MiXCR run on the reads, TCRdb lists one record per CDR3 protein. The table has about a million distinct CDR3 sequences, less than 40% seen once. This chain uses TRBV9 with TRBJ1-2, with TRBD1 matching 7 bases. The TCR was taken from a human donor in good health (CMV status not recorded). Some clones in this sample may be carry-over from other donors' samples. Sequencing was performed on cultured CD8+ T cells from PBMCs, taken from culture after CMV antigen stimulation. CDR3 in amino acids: CASSGTGVYGYTF. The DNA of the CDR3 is TGTGCCAGCAGCGGGACAGGAGTCTATGGCTACACCTTC. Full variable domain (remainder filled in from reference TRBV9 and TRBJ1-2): DSGVTQTPKHLITATGQRVTLRCSPRSGDLSVYWYQQSLDQGLQFLIQYYNGEERAKGNILERFSAQQFPDLHSELNLSSLELGDSALYFCASSGTGVYGYTFGSGTRLTVV.